Sequencing of this T cell receptor beta chain was carried out in a study of blood T cell repertoires in COVID-19. Study details: Researchers got acute and convalescent COVID-19 samples from the United States, Italy and Spain.

Here immunoSEQ multiplex PCR was the method, and the copy in TCRdb shows in-frame clones only, minus some. The table shows over 15,000 clones, with about 86% occurring only once. Trimming cost V 6 bases and J 2 bases; bases outside gene matches: 13. There are 16 residues in the CDR3. Per the germline V gene, CDR1 is MDHEN and CDR2 is SYDVKM. The gene calls are TRBV28 and TRBJ2-7; TRBD1 matches at 7 bases. The specimen was peripheral blood. The sequence derives from a human donor in a cohort sampled during active COVID-19. This CDR3 is CASRPPLWQGAYEQYF. CDR3 bases: TGTGCCAGCAGGCCTCCCCTTTGGCAGGGGGCCTACGAGCAGTACTTC.